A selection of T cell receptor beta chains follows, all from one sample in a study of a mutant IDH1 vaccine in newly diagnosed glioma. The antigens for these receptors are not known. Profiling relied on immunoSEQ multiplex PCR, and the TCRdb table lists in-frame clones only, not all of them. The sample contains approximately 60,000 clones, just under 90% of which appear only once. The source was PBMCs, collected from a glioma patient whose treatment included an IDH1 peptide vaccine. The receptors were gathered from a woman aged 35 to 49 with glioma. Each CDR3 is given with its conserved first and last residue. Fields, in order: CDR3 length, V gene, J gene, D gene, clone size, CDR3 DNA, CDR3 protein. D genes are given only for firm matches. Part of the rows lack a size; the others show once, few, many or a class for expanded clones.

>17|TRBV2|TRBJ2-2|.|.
TGTGCCAGCAGGGGACCCGAGTCTGTTAAAAACACCGGGGAGCTGTTTTTT
CASRGPESVKNTGELFF
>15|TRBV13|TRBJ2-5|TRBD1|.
TGTGCCAGCAGCTCCCGACAGGGTTCTAGGGAGACCCAGTACTTC
CASSSRQGSRETQYF
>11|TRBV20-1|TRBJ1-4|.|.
TGCAGTGCTAGACAACGTGAAAAACTGTTTTTT
CSARQREKLFF
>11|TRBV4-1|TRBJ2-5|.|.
TGCGCCAGCAGCCAACGCGGGACTCAGTACTTC
CASSQRGTQYF
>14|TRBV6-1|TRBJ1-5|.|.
TGTGCCAGCAGTGAATACGGCGCTTCCCAGCCCCAGCATTTT
CASSEYGASQPQHF
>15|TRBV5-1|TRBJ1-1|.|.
TGCGCCAGCAGCCAGCGGACGGGGGCGGTCACTGAAGCTTTCTTT
CASSQRTGAVTEAFF
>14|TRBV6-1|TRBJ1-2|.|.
TGTGCCAGCAGGGATCCGGGACGGATTAATGGCTACACCTTC
CASRDPGRINGYTF
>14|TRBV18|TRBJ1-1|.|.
TGTGCCAGCTCGGTTGCGGCGAAAAACACTGAAGCTTTCTTT
CASSVAAKNTEAFF
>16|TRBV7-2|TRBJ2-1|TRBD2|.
TGTGCCAGCAGCCGAATAGCGGGAGGGGTTTACAATGAGCAGTTCTTC
CASSRIAGGVYNEQFF
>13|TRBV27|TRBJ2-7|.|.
TGTGCCAGCAGTCCCTCGGACATCAACGAGCAGTACTTC
CASSPSDINEQYF
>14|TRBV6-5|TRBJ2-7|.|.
TGTGCCAGCCAGGCAGCGGGTGGCGGTCACGAGCAGTACTTC
CASQAAGGGHEQYF
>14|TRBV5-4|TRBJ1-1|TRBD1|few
TGTGCCAGCAGCTTTGACAGGGGGCGGGCTGAAGCTTTCTTT
CASSFDRGRAEAFF
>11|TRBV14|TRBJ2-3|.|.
TGTGCCAGCAGCCAATCTTATACGCAGTATTTT
CASSQSYTQYF
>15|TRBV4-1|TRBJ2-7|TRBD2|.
TGCGCCAGCAGCCAAGAGTGGACTAGCGCCTACGAGCAGTACTTC
CASSQEWTSAYEQYF
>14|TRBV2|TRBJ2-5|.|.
TGTGCCAGCGGAGACGAGTGGTACCAAGAGACCCAGTACTTC
CASGDEWYQETQYF
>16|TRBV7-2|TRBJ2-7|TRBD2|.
TGTGCCAGCAGCTTATCCTCGAGCGGGGGGGTGGACGAGCAGTACTTC
CASSLSSSGGVDEQYF
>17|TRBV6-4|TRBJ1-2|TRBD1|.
TGTGCCAGCAGTGGGGGCCTGGACAGGGAAGATAACTATGGCTACACCTTC
CASSGGLDREDNYGYTF
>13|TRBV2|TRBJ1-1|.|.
TGTGCCAGCAGTGTCCTACCGTCCACTGAAGCTTTCTTT
CASSVLPSTEAFF
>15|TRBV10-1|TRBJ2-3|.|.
TGCGCCAGCAGTACCCAGGGTGCTAGCACAGATACGCAGTATTTT
CASSTQGASTDTQYF
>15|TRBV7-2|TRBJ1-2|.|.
TGTGCCAGCAGCCCCGTCCTCGGCTACCTCTATGGCTACACCTTC
CASSPVLGYLYGYTF
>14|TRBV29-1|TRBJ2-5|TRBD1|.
TGCAGCGTTGTTCCCGACAGGGCTGTAGAGACCCAGTACTTC
CSVVPDRAVETQYF
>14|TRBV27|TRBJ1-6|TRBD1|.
TGTGCCAGCGGCTGGGGACAGGGGGATTCACCCCTCCACTTT
CASGWGQGDSPLHF
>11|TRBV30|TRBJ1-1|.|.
TGTGCCTGGAGTGAACAGCCGGAAGCTTTCTTT
CAWSEQPEAFF
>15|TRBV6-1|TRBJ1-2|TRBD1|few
TGTGCCAGCGTCCGGGGGACAGGGGGTACGTATGGCTACACCTTC
CASVRGTGGTYGYTF